These 13 T cell receptor beta chains share one sample of origin, sequenced in a study of blood T cell repertoires in COVID-19. Only in-frame clones appear in the TCRdb table, and some are missing; sequencing was by immunoSEQ multiplex PCR. This table has about 210,000 clones, 84% appearing once. The specimen was peripheral blood. The receptor source for this set is a woman aged 45-60 years with active or convalescent COVID-19.

The J gene is TRBJ1-1, the V gene TRBV28; 7 bases are shared with TRBD1. The CDR3 contains 14 residues. Germline CDR1 and CDR2: MDHEN and SYDVKM. V shed 6 bases, J shed 6 bases, and the junction held 10 bases outside the gene matches. This CDR3 is CASSDPTGIAEAFF. As DNA, the CDR3 is TGTGCCAGCAGCGACCCGACAGGGATCGCTGAAGCTTTCTTT. Looking up the rest from reference TRBV28 and TRBJ1-1 gives the full variable domain: DVKVTQSSRYLVKRTGEKVFLECVQDMDHENMFWYRQDPGLGLRLIYFSYDVKMKEKGDIPEGYSVSREKKERFSLILESASTNQTSMYLCASSDPTGIAEAFFGQGTRLTVV.

The chain uses TRBV18 and TRBJ1-4; D is uncertain. CDR3 length equals 12 residues. Germline CDR1 KGHSH, CDR2 LQKENI. V was trimmed by 3 bases and J by 4 bases, leaving 3 bases between them. The CDR3 region has the DNA TGTGCCAGCTCACCTAGTAATGAAAAACTGTTTTTT. It is translated as CASSPSNEKLFF.

The genes are TRBV2 and TRBJ1-5; D possibly corresponds to TRBD1 (6 bases). Trimming cost V 2 bases and J 2 bases, with 13 bases left between them. The germline gives CDR1 SNHLY, CDR2 FYNNEI. The CDR3 is made up of 16 amino acids. The CDR3 DNA is TGTGCCAGCAGTGAATTAACGGGGGGCGGCAATCAGCCCCAGCATTTT. Its translation is CASSELTGGGNQPQHF.

The chain is built from TRBV12-3 or TRBV12-4 and TRBJ1-2; TRBD1 might be the D (6 bases). Trimming removed 4 bases from V and 7 bases from J, with 10 bases in between. The CDR3 has 12 amino acids. The DNA of the CDR3 is TGTGCCAGCAGTTACAGGGTTGCTGGCTACACCTTC. Its translation is CASSYRVAGYTF.

The V call is TRBV9, the J call TRBJ2-1; D not resolved. The germline CDR1 and CDR2 sequences are SGDLS and YYNGEE. The CDR3 is 12 residues long. Trimming took off 3 bases at V and 5 bases at J, with 6 bases between the two ends. Written as DNA, the CDR3 is TGTGCCAGCAGCGGACTCCACAATGAGCAGTTCTTC. Its translation: CASSGLHNEQFF.

V and J are TRBV9 and TRBJ1-1; 7 nucleotides agree with TRBD1. The CDR3 extends over 13 amino acids. With 4 bases clipped from V and 5 bases from J, the junction kept 5 bases outside the gene matches. The germline gives CDR1 SGDLS, CDR2 YYNGEE. This CDR3 is CASSRQGWTEAFF. CDR3 DNA: TGTGCCAGCAGCAGACAGGGATGGACTGAAGCTTTCTTT.

This clone came up once. The CDR3 region is CASSYGAVWDTQYF. The CDR3 DNA follows: TGTGCCAGCAGTTACGGGGCCGTGTGGGATACGCAGTATTTT. This chain connects TRBV6-6 to TRBJ2-3, with D possibly matching TRBD1 (5 bases). Trimming stripped 2 bases from V and 6 bases from J, with 12 bases between. This CDR3 is built from 14 residues. Germline CDR1 and CDR2: MNHNY and SVGAGI (reference sequence).

CDR3 coding DNA: TGCGCCAGCAGCCATGCGGGCTCCGGGGAGCTGTTTTTT. Translated: CASSHAGSGELFF. J is TRBJ2-2 and V is TRBV4-1, with D possibly TRBD2 on 5 matching bases. V lost 3 bases and J lost 6, with 8 bases in between. There are 13 residues in the CDR3. CDR1 is MGHRA, CDR2 YSYEKL, per germline.

The chain is built from TRBV24-1 and TRBJ2-2; D possibly corresponds to TRBD1 (6 bases). The CDR3 consists of 15 residues. With 5 bases removed from V and 3 bases from J, the gap between germline ends came to 12 bases. Germline V CDR1 and CDR2: KGHDR, SFDVKD. This CDR3 is CATSALDSYTGELFF. In DNA, the CDR3 is TGTGCCACCAGTGCCTTGGACAGCTACACCGGGGAGCTGTTTTTT.

The gene calls are TRBV6-5 and TRBJ1-5, with 7 bases identical to TRBD1. The length of the CDR3 is 15 residues. Germline assignment: CDR1 MNHEY and CDR2 SVGAGI. With 9 bases clipped from V and 7 bases from J, the junction kept 15 bases outside the gene matches. The CDR3 region has the DNA TGTGCCAGTGACACAGGGGTTTTATTTATCCAGCCCCAGCATTTT. Its protein product is CASDTGVLFIQPQHF.

This clone was seen just once. V gene TRBV3-1 (or the pseudogene TRBV3-2) combines with J gene TRBJ1-4, with D hard to call. The CDR3 has 15 amino acids. With 0 bases removed from V and 8 bases from J, the gap between germline ends came to 13 bases. Germline CDR1 LGHDT, CDR2 YNNKEL (reference sequence). The CDR3 protein is CASSQDAAGSEKLFF. CDR3 coding DNA: TGTGCCAGCAGCCAAGATGCCGCGGGGAGCGAAAAACTGTTTTTT.

This rearrangement joins TRBV19 to TRBJ1-2; TRBD1 agrees at 12 bases. V lost 5 bases to trimming and J lost 4 bases; unmatched junction nucleotides: 20. Per the germline V gene, CDR1 is LNHDA and CDR2 is SQIVND (reference sequence). This CDR3 has 20 residues. CDR3 sequence reads: CASSVLHPGQGAHGGYGYTF. The CDR3 region has the DNA TGTGCCAGTAGTGTCCTCCACCCGGGACAGGGGGCCCACGGGGGCTATGGCTACACCTTC.

The chain recombines TRBV11-2 with TRBJ1-1; D not resolved. The CDR3 consists of 14 residues. Germline CDR1 and CDR2: SGHAT and FQNNGV. Trimming cost V 1 base and J 1 base, with 7 bases left between them. CDR3 loop: CASSLGRKNTEAFF. The CDR3 region has the DNA TGTGCCAGCAGCTTAGGGCGGAAGAACACTGAAGCTTTCTTT.